Each of the 14 T cell receptor beta chains below was sequenced from the same sample in a study of identical twins. One entry per CDR3 protein results from TCRdb running MiXCR on the 5' RACE reads. The sample includes roughly 720,000 distinct CDR3 sequences, around a sixth of them seen just once. This sample was also put to use in a study of T cells expressing NK-cell markers.

Specimen: PBMCs. Every receptor here comes from a woman between 18 and 29 years old in good health.

The chain uses TRBV10-1 and TRBJ2-3; tentatively, D is TRBD2 (6 bases). Germline values: CDR1 WNHNN, CDR2 SYGVQD (reference sequence). Trimming cost V 4 bases and J 2 bases, with 7 bases left between them. The CDR3 runs to 13 residues. CDR3 amino acids: CASSGGVTDTQYF. CDR3 nucleotides: TGCGCCAGCAGTGGGGGGGTCACAGATACGCAGTATTTT.

This clonotype was seen a single time. The chain has TRBV5-5 and TRBJ2-1; 7 nucleotides agree with TRBD2. Germline V lookup: CDR1 SGHKS, CDR2 YYEKEE (reference sequence). Trimming cost V 0 bases and J 2 bases; bases outside gene matches: 8. The CDR3 length is 17 residues. The DNA of the CDR3 is TGTGCCAGCAGCTTGGGCGGGGGAGCAACGGCCTACAATGAGCAGTTCTTC. This translates into CASSLGGGATAYNEQFF.

This clonotype was counted at least ten times. The chain carries TRBV7-3 and TRBJ2-2; D call uncertain. V gave up 1 base and J gave up 7 bases, with 4 bases separating them. The CDR3 has 12 amino acids. Germline V CDR1 and CDR2: SGHTA, FQGTGA. This CDR3 reads CASSLRDGELFF. The CDR3 DNA reads as TGTGCCAGCAGCTTAAGAGACGGGGAGCTGTTTTTT.

This clonotype was detected only a few times. The V call is TRBV5-1, the J call TRBJ2-1, with 9 positions matching TRBD2. CDR1 and CDR2 from the germline V gene are SGHRS and YFSETQ. The junction had 4 bases not matched to a gene; V was cut back by 3 bases and J by 0 bases. The CDR3 length is 16 residues. The DNA for the CDR3 is TGCGCCAGCAGCTCCACAGCGGGAGGCTCCTACAATGAGCAGTTCTTC. It translates to CASSSTAGGSYNEQFF.

This clonotype was seen a handful of times. The CDR3, as DNA: TGTGCCAGCAGCTTGGGGGTACGTTTCGGGCAGCTTGAAGCTTTCTTT. Amino acid sequence: CASSLGVRFGQLEAFF. The chain recombines TRBV11-3 with TRBJ1-1; weak D call: TRBD1 (5 bases). CDR3 length: 16 residues. With 3 bases removed from V and 7 bases from J, the gap between germline ends came to 21 bases. Germline CDR1 SGHNT, CDR2 YENEEA.

This clonotype appeared many times. This chain joins TRBV10-3 and TRBJ2-1; the D is unclear. The CDR3 is 12 residues long. Trimming took 0 bases from V and 3 from J, leaving 0 bases between them. CDR1 and CDR2 (germline): ENHRY, SYGVKD. For the CDR3, the DNA is TGTGCCATCAGTGAGTCCTACAATGAGCAGTTCTTC. Its protein product is CAISESYNEQFF.

This clonotype occurred a few times. CDR3 amino acids: CASSSTGGSDIQYF. CDR3 sequence (DNA): TGTGCCAGCAGTTCAACAGGGGGCTCGGACATTCAGTACTTC. The chain links TRBV12-3 or TRBV12-4 to TRBJ2-4; 9 nucleotides agree with TRBD1. The CDR3 runs 14 residues. V gave up 4 bases and J gave up 8 bases; unmatched junction bases: 6.

The J gene is TRBJ1-1, the V gene TRBV12-5; D call uncertain. Germline-derived CDR1 and CDR2 are LGHNT and FRNRAP. CDR3 size: 13 residues. With 2 bases removed from V and 2 bases from J, the gap between germline ends came to 6 bases. CDR3 nucleotides: TGTGCTAGTGGTTTGAAGAGTAACACTGAAGCTTTCTTT. Its protein product is CASGLKSNTEAFF.

The chain has TRBV7-9 and TRBJ1-1; no definite D call. Per the germline V gene, CDR1 is SEHNR and CDR2 is FQNEAQ (reference sequence). Trimming took 0 bases from V and 8 from J, leaving 13 bases between them. The length of the CDR3 is 14 residues. DNA for the CDR3: TGTGCCAGCAGCTTAGCCCTAAAGGAACTGGAAGCTTTCTTT. Its protein product is CASSLALKELEAFF.

This clonotype was counted a few times. The rearrangement links TRBV29-1 to TRBJ1-1; D is perhaps TRBD1 (5 bases). The germline gives CDR1 SQVTM, CDR2 ANQGSEA. With 4 bases removed from V and 5 bases from J, the gap between germline ends came to 20 bases. The CDR3 is made up of 15 amino acids. CDR3 residues: CSVGFEGPLGTEAFF. The CDR3 DNA reads as TGCAGCGTTGGTTTCGAGGGGCCGCTTGGGACTGAAGCTTTCTTT.

This clonotype turned up a few times. The chain links TRBV7-2 to TRBJ2-2, with 9 bases fitting TRBD2. Looked up from germline, CDR1 is SGHTA and CDR2 is FQGNSA. The CDR3 loop spans 16 amino acids. The junction had 5 bases not matched to a gene; V was cut back by 5 bases and J by 1 base. The CDR3 coding sequence is TGTGCCAGCAGCCCCTTTAGCGGGAGGAACACCGGGGAGCTGTTTTTT. Its translation is CASSPFSGRNTGELFF.

The J gene is TRBJ2-1, the V gene TRBV3-1; TRBD2 matches 13 bases. Per the germline V gene, CDR1 is LGHDT and CDR2 is YNNKEL (reference sequence). V lost 3 bases and J lost 8; bases outside the gene matches: 7. The CDR3 is 16 residues long. Here the CDR3 DNA reads TGTGCCAGCAGCCATACCCCGGGACTAGCGGGACATGAGCAGTTCTTC. This encodes CASSHTPGLAGHEQFF.

The genes are TRBV20-1 and TRBJ2-7; D is undetermined. CDR3 size: 12 residues. V was shortened by 8 bases and J by 6 bases, with 17 bases between the two germline ends. Germline assignment: CDR1 DFQATT and CDR2 SNEGSKA (reference sequence). As DNA, the CDR3 is TGCAGTCCGATGGGGTCCGGAGCCGAGCAGTACTTC. Protein product: CSPMGSGAEQYF.

This clonotype has only a few counts. The rearrangement links TRBV7-9 to TRBJ2-2, with D possibly TRBD2 on 5 matching bases. V shed 6 bases and J shed 2 bases, with 10 bases lying between them. Germline V CDR1 and CDR2: SEHNR, FQNEAQ (reference sequence). The CDR3 consists of 14 residues. The CDR3 DNA reads TGTGCCAGCAGATTCGGACTTAACACCGGGGAGCTGTTTTTT. It is translated as CASRFGLNTGELFF.